This TCR beta chain stems from a study of T cells in Graves' hyperthyroidism and ophthalmopathy. Losses at the gene ends were 4 bases for V and 6 bases for J; bases not matched to a gene: 7. This CDR3 is 15 amino acids long. CDR1 and CDR2 from the germline V gene are MDHEN and SYDVKM. RNA transcripts provided the source from which TCR beta CDR3 regions were amplified. The HTBI primer set served for first-round RT-PCR of the TCR CDR3. TCRdb reprocessed the multiplex PCR reads with MiXCR, giving one entry per CDR3 protein. The repertoire has hundreds of thousands of distinct CDR3 sequences, under 20% of them found once; the top ten carry 3% to 4.5%. Lactation, pregnancy, other autoimmune disease or uncontrolled infection led to exclusion of patients. This clonotype came up many times. Its matching antigen is unknown. Study-level results: Most thyroid clonotypes with frequency above 0.001 were detected in blood.

This chain connects TRBV28 to TRBJ2-1; 9 nucleotides match TRBD2. The clonotype was recovered from a woman aged 25 to 45 with Graves' hyperthyroidism. The sequenced material came from blood. This CDR3 is CASSWVAGVINEQFF. The CDR3 DNA follows: TGTGCCAGCAGTTGGGTAGCGGGAGTAATCAATGAGCAGTTCTTC.